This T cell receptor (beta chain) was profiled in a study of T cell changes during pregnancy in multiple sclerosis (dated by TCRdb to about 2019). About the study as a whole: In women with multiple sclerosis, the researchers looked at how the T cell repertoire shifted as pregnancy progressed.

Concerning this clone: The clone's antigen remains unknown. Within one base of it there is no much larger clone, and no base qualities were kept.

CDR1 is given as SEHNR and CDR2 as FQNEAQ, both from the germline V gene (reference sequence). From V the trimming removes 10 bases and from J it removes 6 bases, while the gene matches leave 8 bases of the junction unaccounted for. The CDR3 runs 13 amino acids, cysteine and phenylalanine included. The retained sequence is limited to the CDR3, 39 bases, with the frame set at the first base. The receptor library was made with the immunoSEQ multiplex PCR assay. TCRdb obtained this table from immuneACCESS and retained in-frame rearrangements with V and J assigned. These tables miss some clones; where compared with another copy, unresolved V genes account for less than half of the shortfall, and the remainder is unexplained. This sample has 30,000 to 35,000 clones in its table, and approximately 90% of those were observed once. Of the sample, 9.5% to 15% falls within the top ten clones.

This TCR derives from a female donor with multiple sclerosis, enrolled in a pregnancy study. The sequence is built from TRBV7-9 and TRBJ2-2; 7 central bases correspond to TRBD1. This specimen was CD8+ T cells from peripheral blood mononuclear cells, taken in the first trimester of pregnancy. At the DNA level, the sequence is TGTGCCAAAGAGACAGGGCTAGCCGGGGAGCTGTTTTTT. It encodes CAKETGLAGELFF.